Following are 11 T cell receptor beta chains from one sample sequenced in a study of blood T cell repertoires in COVID-19. Clones were sequenced by immunoSEQ multiplex PCR, and TCRdb holds only the in-frame ones, with some missing. The sample includes approximately 280,000 clones, approximately 90% of them seen just once. The sequencing input was peripheral blood. All receptors come from a man aged 35 to 55 with acute or convalescent COVID-19.

This clone was detected only once. The rearrangement links TRBV5-1 to TRBJ1-4; 9 nucleotides align to TRBD1. Germline trimming cut 0 bases from V and 10 bases from J; bases unmatched to any gene: 7. CDR1 is SGHRS, CDR2 YFSETQ, per germline. The CDR3 spans 15 residues. CDR3 sequence: CASSLGDRVSGKLFF. CDR3 nucleotides: TGCGCCAGCAGCTTGGGGGACAGGGTTTCTGGAAAACTGTTTTTT.

CDR3 in DNA: TGTGCCAGTAGTACAGAAGACAGGGGACGAGCTCAGCCCCAGCATTTT. Protein product: CASSTEDRGRAQPQHF. The chain has TRBV19 and TRBJ1-5, with 8 bases fitting TRBD1. The CDR3 covers 16 residues. Germline V gene sequence: CDR1 LNHDA, CDR2 SQIVND (reference sequence). With V trimmed by 4 bases and J by 6 bases, 11 bases remained unmatched.

The chain joins TRBV6-1 to TRBJ1-4; D call uncertain. CDR1 and CDR2 from the germline V gene are MNHNS and SASEGT. This CDR3 has 15 amino acids. Trimming pared 1 base from V and 4 bases from J, leaving 10 bases between. The CDR3 is CASSEGMSYNEKLFF. The CDR3 DNA is TGTGCCAGCAGTGAAGGAATGAGTTATAATGAAAAACTGTTTTTT.

The chain couples TRBV7-6 to TRBJ2-1; TRBD2 matches 7 bases. Germline assignment: CDR1 SGHVS and CDR2 FNYEAQ. The ends lost 1 base at V and 7 bases at J; junction bases unmatched: 4. The length of the CDR3 is 14 residues. The chain's CDR3 is CASSLVRGDNEQFF. The CDR3 DNA is TGTGCCAGCAGCTTAGTACGGGGGGATAATGAGCAGTTCTTC.

This chain links TRBV19 with TRBJ2-1, with 7 bases fitting TRBD2. Germline V lookup: CDR1 LNHDA, CDR2 SQIVND (reference sequence). The CDR3 contains 16 residues. J was trimmed by 9 bases and V by 3 bases; bases with no gene match: 14. The CDR3 DNA follows: TGTGCCAGTAGTATCGGTTCGAGCGGGGTACACAGTGAGCAGTTCTTC. Translated: CASSIGSSGVHSEQFF.

CDR3 in amino acids: CASSLRHQGATEAFF. The CDR3 region has the DNA TGTGCCAGCAGCCTACGACATCAGGGCGCCACTGAAGCTTTCTTT. The chain recombines TRBV3-1 (or the pseudogene TRBV3-2) with TRBJ1-1, with D perhaps TRBD1 (5 bases). The V end was cut by 4 bases, the J end by 4 bases, with 16 bases between. The CDR3 has 15 residues. Germline CDR1 reads LGHDT; CDR2 reads YNNKEL (reference sequence).

The chain carries TRBV6-6 and TRBJ1-2; D uncertain. The CDR3 has 14 amino acids. V shed 2 bases and J shed 10 bases, with 17 bases lying between them. Germline CDR1 and CDR2: MNHNY and SVGAGI (reference sequence). CDR3 DNA sequence: TGTGCCAGCAGTTACGTTGAGGGCCAAACGGACTACACCTTC. As protein: CASSYVEGQTDYTF.

The V and J genes are TRBV5-1 and TRBJ1-2; D possibly corresponds to TRBD1 (6 bases). CDR1 and CDR2 from the germline V gene are SGHRS and YFSETQ. V was trimmed by 0 bases and J by 4 bases, leaving 7 bases between them. This CDR3 is 13 amino acids long. The CDR3 here is CASSLGGGYGYTF. CDR3 DNA sequence: TGCGCCAGCAGCTTGGGAGGGGGCTATGGCTACACCTTC.

This CDR3 reads CASSTDSGSGNTIYF. The CDR3 coding sequence is TGTGCCAGCAGCACTGATTCGGGGTCTGGAAACACCATATATTTT. The V and J genes are TRBV5-4 and TRBJ1-3; D not certain. In germline, CDR1 is SGHNT, CDR2 YYREEE (reference sequence). V shed 4 bases and J shed 1 base, with 12 bases lying between them. The CDR3 extends over 15 amino acids.

This chain joins TRBV13 and TRBJ2-7, with 9 bases that match TRBD1. Germline CDR1 is PRHDT and CDR2 is FYEKMQ (reference sequence). Trimming cost V 5 bases and J 3 bases; bases outside gene matches: 8. There are 15 residues in the CDR3. Written as DNA, the CDR3 is TGTGCCAGCAGCCCGGGGGACAGGGAGGTCTACGAGCAGTACTTC. Protein: CASSPGDREVYEQYF.

As for this clone: Other DNA sequences in this sample translate to the same CDR3. The J gene is TRBJ1-1, the V gene TRBV5-1, with 7 bases aligning to TRBD1. V gave up 4 bases and J gave up 2 bases; unmatched junction bases: 5. The germline CDR1 and CDR2 sequences are SGHRS and YFSETQ. The CDR3 runs to 14 residues. The DNA of the CDR3 is TGCGCCAGCAGCCTCGACAGGGTTAACACTGAAGCTTTCTTT. Protein sequence: CASSLDRVNTEAFF.